The clone carrying this T cell receptor beta chain occurred once. Its antigen is currently unknown. TCRdb's table, derived via immunoSEQ multiplex PCR, lists solely in-frame clones and lacks some. This sample carries roughly 90,000 clones, approximately 92% of them seen once, and the ten largest clones take about 2.4%. Germline CDR1 and CDR2: SGHRS and YFSETQ. The V and J ends lost 5 bases and 2 bases respectively, with 9 bases between them. The CDR3 totals 13 residues. This sample stems from a study of T cell responses to AZD1222 COVID-19 vaccine. Overall study results and limits: Unmutated variant regions reportedly attract nearly half of all spike-specific TCRs.

J is TRBJ2-3 and V is TRBV5-1; no definite D call. This receptor was obtained from an adult who received the AZD1222 COVID-19 vaccine. Sequencing used peripheral blood, obtained 28 days after the second AZD1222 dose. In DNA, the CDR3 is TGCGCCAGCAGTCAAGGTTCCACAGATACGCAGTATTTT. Amino acid sequence: CASSQGSTDTQYF.